This entry features one T cell receptor beta chain sequence. Its specificity is unknown. Libraries were prepared by immunoSEQ multiplex PCR; TCRdb keeps only in-frame clonotypes and omits some of them. The table includes tens of thousands of clones, roughly nine tenths detected once. The sample is drawn from a study of OX40 agonist ivuxolimab in advanced cancers. On the study more broadly: Having had anti-PD-1, anti-PD-L1 or anti-CTLA-4 therapy before was allowed, and about 42% had some. Study-level findings and limits: Averaging showed that CD8+ T cells had more expanded clones than CD4+ did.

The length of the CDR3 is 12 residues. Germline values: CDR1 SGHVS, CDR2 FQNEAQ. V lost 3 bases to trimming and J lost 4 bases, with 6 bases between them. Sequenced material: CD4+ or CD8+ T cells sorted from blood, taken in a trial of the OX40 agonist ivuxolimab. The source is an adult with an advanced solid tumor such as melanoma, head and neck, liver or kidney cancer. The gene calls are TRBV7-8 and TRBJ1-1; D is uncertain. The CDR3: CASSLRSTEAFF. The CDR3, as DNA: TGTGCCAGCAGCTTGAGGAGCACTGAAGCTTTCTTT. Combining the CDR3 with reference TRBV7-8 and TRBJ1-1 gives the whole variable domain GAGVSQSPRYKVAKRGQDVALRCDPISGHVSLFWYQQALGQGPEFLTYFQNEAQLDKSGLPSDRFFAERPEGSVSTLKIQRTQQEDSAVYLCASSLRSTEAFFGQGTRLTVV.